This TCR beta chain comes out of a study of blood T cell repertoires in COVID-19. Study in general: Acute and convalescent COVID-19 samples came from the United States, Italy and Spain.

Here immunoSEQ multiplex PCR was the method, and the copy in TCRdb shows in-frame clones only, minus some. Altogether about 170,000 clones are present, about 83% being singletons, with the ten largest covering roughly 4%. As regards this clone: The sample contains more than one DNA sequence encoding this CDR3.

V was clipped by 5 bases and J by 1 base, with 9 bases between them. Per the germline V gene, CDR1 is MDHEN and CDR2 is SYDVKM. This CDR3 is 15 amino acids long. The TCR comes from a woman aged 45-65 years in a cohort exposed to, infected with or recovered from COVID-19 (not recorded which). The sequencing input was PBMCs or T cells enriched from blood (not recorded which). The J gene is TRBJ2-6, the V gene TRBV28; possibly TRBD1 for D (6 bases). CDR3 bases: TGTGCCAGCAGTCCTCAGGGGTCTGGGGCCAACGTCCTGACTTTC. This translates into CASSPQGSGANVLTF.